The 5 T cell receptor beta chains presented below share a single source sample, sequenced in a study of T cells in tuberculosis. The repertoire was sequenced with immunoSEQ multiplex PCR; TCRdb's copy has only in-frame clones and lacks some. This sample has tens of thousands of clones, with approximately 90% found just once. The sequenced sample was PBMCs. These receptors came from a donor aged 10 to 29 with latent tuberculosis or without tuberculosis infection. Some clones in this sample may be carry-over from other donors' samples.

The rearrangement links TRBV11-2 to TRBJ2-6; 9 nucleotides agree with TRBD1. This CDR3 is 18 amino acids long. V lost 4 bases and J lost 1; bases outside the gene matches: 8. The V gene's germline CDR1 is SGHAT and CDR2 FQNNGV. The CDR3 DNA is TGTGCCAGCAGCTCCTCACAGGGGGCAATGTCTGGGGCCAACGTCCTGACTTTC. Translating it yields CASSSSQGAMSGANVLTF.

There are a few counts of this clone. The chain is built from TRBV28 and TRBJ1-5, with 7 bases that match TRBD1. V trimming: 6 bases; J trimming: 7 bases; junction bases outside the gene matches: 9. Germline V CDR1 and CDR2: MDHEN, SYDVKM. CDR3 length: 14 residues. The CDR3 loop is CASSLTGVRQPQHF. The CDR3 DNA sequence: TGTGCCAGCAGCCTAACAGGGGTGAGACAGCCCCAGCATTTT.

This chain connects TRBV7-9 to TRBJ2-5, with D hard to call. Germline V gene lookup returns CDR1 SEHNR and CDR2 FQNEAQ (reference sequence). The CDR3 contains 13 residues. Trimming pared 3 bases from V and 2 bases from J, leaving 7 bases between. The DNA of the CDR3 is TGTGCCAGCAGCTTTAGCCAGCAAGAGACCCAGTACTTC. It is translated as CASSFSQQETQYF.

The V and J genes are TRBV9 and TRBJ1-2; no definite D call. This CDR3 is built from 12 residues. The germline V gene encodes CDR1 SGDLS and CDR2 YYNGEE. The ends were cut back, 2 bases at V and 4 bases at J, with 6 bases in the middle. CDR3 nucleotides: TGTGCCAGCAGCGTTCCAGGCTATGGCTACACCTTC. Residues: CASSVPGYGYTF. Full variable domain (outside the CDR3, taken from reference TRBV9 and TRBJ1-2): DSGVTQTPKHLITATGQRVTLRCSPRSGDLSVYWYQQSLDQGLQFLIQYYNGEERAKGNILERFSAQQFPDLHSELNLSSLELGDSALYFCASSVPGYGYTFGSGTRLTVV.

The CDR3 loop reads CASSSSRGAHQPQHF. The CDR3 nucleotides are TGTGCCAGCAGCTCGTCACGGGGGGCCCATCAGCCCCAGCATTTT. The chain recombines TRBV5-8 with TRBJ1-5; maybe TRBD1 (6 bases). Trimming removed 3 bases at V and 5 bases at J, with 15 bases between. Per the germline V gene, CDR1 is SGHTS and CDR2 is YDEGEE. The CDR3 length is 15 residues.